A selection of T cell receptor beta chains follows, all from one sample in a study of blood T cells in healthy people across ages. MiXCR was run by TCRdb on the 5' RACE reads, yielding one entry per CDR3 protein. The repertoire includes roughly 1 million distinct CDR3 sequences, under 30% of them detected once, and 0.65% to 0.75% sits in the top ten. These data are also associated with another study on T cells of mothers and their children.

The sequencing sample was made of blood. The receptors shown here come from a girl between 2 and 10 years old in good health. The CDR3 runs from the conserved cysteine through the conserved F or W. Each record gives: V gene, J gene, clone size, D gene, CDR3 protein, CDR3 DNA. A D gene is named only where the DNA matches it firmly. Only some rows state a clone size, as once, few, many or a class for expanded clones.

TRBV5-1	TRBJ2-5	NA	TRBD2	CASSLGGLAGETQYF	TGCGCCAGCAGCTTGGGAGGACTAGCGGGGGAGACCCAGTACTTC
TRBV21-1	TRBJ1-1	NA	NA	CASSIRTGYGFNTEAFF	TGTGCCAGCAGCATAAGGACGGGGTATGGGTTTAACACTGAAGCTTTCTTT
TRBV7-9	TRBJ2-5	NA	TRBD2	CASISGGLNQETQYF	TGTGCCAGCATCTCGGGGGGACTAAACCAAGAGACCCAGTACTTC
TRBV6-6	TRBJ2-5	few	NA	CASTISRRKGETQYF	TGTGCCAGCACCATTAGCCGCCGAAAGGGGGAGACCCAGTACTTC
TRBV7-8	TRBJ1-5	many	NA	CASSLNSRQPQHF	TGTGCCAGCAGCTTAAACTCGAGACAGCCCCAGCATTTT
TRBV20-1	TRBJ2-7	few	NA	CSARVGGNDGTTHWEQYF	TGCAGTGCTAGAGTGGGGGGCAACGACGGGACTACACACTGGGAGCAGTACTTC
TRBV28	TRBJ1-4	NA	NA	CASSLIGMNNEKLFF	TGTGCCAGCAGTTTAATTGGAATGAATAATGAAAAACTGTTTTTT
TRBV29-1	TRBJ1-2	NA	NA	CSVITGPSNYGYTF	TGCAGCGTAATTACAGGGCCCTCTAACTATGGCTACACCTTC
TRBV5-1	TRBJ2-5	NA	TRBD2	CASSPGLAGGGETQYF	TGCGCCAGCAGCCCGGGACTAGCGGGAGGAGGAGAGACCCAGTACTTC
TRBV7-2	TRBJ1-5	few	NA	CASSLEGSGQPQHF	TGTGCCAGCAGCTTAGAAGGGTCGGGACAGCCCCAGCATTTT
TRBV4-2	TRBJ2-1	NA	TRBD2	CASSPLMELAGEYSYNEQFF	TGTGCCAGCAGCCCATTAATGGAACTAGCGGGAGAGTACTCCTACAATGAGCAGTTCTTC
TRBV28	TRBJ2-1	NA	NA	CASSLFRRGSYNEQFF	TGTGCCAGCAGTTTATTCCGCCGCGGGTCATACAATGAGCAGTTCTTC
TRBV29-1	TRBJ1-5	NA	NA	CSVTTGDQPQHF	TGCAGCGTCACGACAGGCGATCAGCCCCAGCATTTT
TRBV9	TRBJ2-5	few	NA	CASSGGASGETQYF	TGTGCCAGCAGCGGGGGGGCCTCAGGCGAGACCCAGTACTTC
TRBV29-1	TRBJ2-7	many	TRBD1	CSVGDRGYEQYF	TGCAGCGTTGGGGACAGGGGCTACGAGCAGTACTTC
TRBV28	TRBJ2-5	NA	NA	CASNNRRYQETQYF	TGTGCCAGCAACAACAGAAGGTACCAAGAGACCCAGTACTTC
TRBV20-1	TRBJ1-5	NA	TRBD1	CSARGQGEQPQHF	TGCAGTGCTAGAGGACAGGGGGAACAGCCCCAGCATTTT
TRBV9	TRBJ2-5	NA	TRBD2	CASSARLAGETQYF	TGTGCCAGCAGCGCCCGGTTAGCGGGGGAGACCCAGTACTTC
TRBV5-1	TRBJ1-1	NA	NA	CASRISDTEAFF	TGCGCCAGCAGAATCTCCGACACTGAGGCTTTCTTT
TRBV29-1	TRBJ2-7	few	NA	CSVEEESRGSGYEQYF	TGCAGCGTTGAAGAGGAATCACGGGGGTCGGGATACGAGCAGTACTTC
TRBV7-3	TRBJ1-2	few	NA	CASSQGGAQLSYGYTF	TGTGCCAGCAGCCAGGGTGGGGCACAACTCTCCTATGGCTACACCTTC
TRBV20-1	TRBJ2-1	few	NA	CSANPRQRNEQFF	TGCAGTGCTAACCCAAGACAGAGGAATGAGCAGTTCTTC
TRBV6-1	TRBJ2-6	NA	NA	CASSQPTGVHSGANVLTF	TGTGCCAGCAGTCAACCGACAGGAGTACATTCTGGGGCCAACGTCCTGACTTTC
TRBV7-2	TRBJ2-1	few	NA	CASSAVYNEQFF	TGTGCCAGCAGCGCAGTATACAATGAGCAGTTCTTC
TRBV28	TRBJ1-5	few	TRBD1	CASRPESRGGQPQHF	TGTGCCAGCAGGCCGGAGAGCAGGGGGGGCCAGCCCCAGCATTTT
TRBV12-3/TRBV12-4	TRBJ2-1	NA	TRBD2	CASSLIRGGNEQFF	TGTGCCAGCAGTTTAATTCGGGGGGGCAATGAGCAGTTCTTC